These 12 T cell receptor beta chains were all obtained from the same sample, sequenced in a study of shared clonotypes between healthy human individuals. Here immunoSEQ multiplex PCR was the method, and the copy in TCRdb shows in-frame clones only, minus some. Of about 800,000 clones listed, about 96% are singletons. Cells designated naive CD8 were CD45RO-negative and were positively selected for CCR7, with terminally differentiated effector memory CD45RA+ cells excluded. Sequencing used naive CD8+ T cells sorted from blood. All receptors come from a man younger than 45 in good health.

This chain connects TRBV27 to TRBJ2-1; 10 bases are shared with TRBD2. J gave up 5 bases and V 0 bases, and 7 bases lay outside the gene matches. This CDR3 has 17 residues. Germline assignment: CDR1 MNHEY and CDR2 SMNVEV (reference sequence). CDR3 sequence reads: CASSLSPILAGDNEQFF. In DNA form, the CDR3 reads TGTGCCAGCAGTTTATCCCCTATTCTAGCGGGGGACAATGAGCAGTTCTTC.

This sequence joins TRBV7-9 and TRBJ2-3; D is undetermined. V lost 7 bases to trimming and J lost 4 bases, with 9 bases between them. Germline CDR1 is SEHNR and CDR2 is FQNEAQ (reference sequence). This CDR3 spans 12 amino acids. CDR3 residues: CASTRPPDTQYF. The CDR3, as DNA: TGTGCCAGCACCCGACCCCCAGATACGCAGTATTTT. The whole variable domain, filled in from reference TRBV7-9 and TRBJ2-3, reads DTGVSQNPRHKITKRGQNVTFRCDPISEHNRLYWYRQTLGQGPEFLTYFQNEAQLEKSRLLSDRFSAERPKGSFSTLEIQRTEQGDSAMYLCASTRPPDTQYFGPGTRLTVL.

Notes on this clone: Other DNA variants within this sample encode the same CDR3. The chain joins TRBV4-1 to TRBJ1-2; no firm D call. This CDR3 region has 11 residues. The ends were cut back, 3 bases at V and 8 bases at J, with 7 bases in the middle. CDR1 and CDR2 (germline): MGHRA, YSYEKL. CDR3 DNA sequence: TGCGCCAGCAGCCAGGGATACGGCTACACCTTC. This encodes CASSQGYGYTF.

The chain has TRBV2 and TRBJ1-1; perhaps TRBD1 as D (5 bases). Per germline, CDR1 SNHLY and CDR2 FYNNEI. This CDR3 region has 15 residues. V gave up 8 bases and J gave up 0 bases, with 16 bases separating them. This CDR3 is CASRRAGQMNTEAFF. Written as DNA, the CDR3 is TGTGCCAGCCGGAGGGCAGGGCAGATGAACACTGAAGCTTTCTTT.

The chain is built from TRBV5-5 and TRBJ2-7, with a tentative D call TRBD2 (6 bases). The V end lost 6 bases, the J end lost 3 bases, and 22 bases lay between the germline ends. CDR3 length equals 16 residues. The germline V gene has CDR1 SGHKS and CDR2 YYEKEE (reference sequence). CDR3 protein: CASTPTEGLGLYEQYF. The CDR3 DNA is TGTGCCAGCACCCCTACGGAGGGGCTGGGGCTCTACGAGCAGTACTTC.

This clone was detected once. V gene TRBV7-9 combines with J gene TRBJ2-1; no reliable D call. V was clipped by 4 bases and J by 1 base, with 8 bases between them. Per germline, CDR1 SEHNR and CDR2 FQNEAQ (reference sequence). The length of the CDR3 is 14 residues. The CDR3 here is CASSSPRSYNEQFF. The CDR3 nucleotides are TGTGCCAGCAGCTCCCCAAGGTCCTACAATGAGCAGTTCTTC.

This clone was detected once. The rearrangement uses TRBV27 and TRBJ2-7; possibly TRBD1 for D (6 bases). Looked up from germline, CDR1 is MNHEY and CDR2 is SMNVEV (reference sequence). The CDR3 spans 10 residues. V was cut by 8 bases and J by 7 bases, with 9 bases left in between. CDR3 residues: CASGGFEQYF. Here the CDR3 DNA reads TGTGCCAGCGGGGGCTTTGAGCAGTACTTC.

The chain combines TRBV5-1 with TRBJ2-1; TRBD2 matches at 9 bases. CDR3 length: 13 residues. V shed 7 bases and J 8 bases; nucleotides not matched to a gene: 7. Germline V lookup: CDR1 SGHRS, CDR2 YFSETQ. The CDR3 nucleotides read TGCGCCAGCTTCACCGGGACTAGCCATGAGCAGTTCTTC. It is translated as CASFTGTSHEQFF.

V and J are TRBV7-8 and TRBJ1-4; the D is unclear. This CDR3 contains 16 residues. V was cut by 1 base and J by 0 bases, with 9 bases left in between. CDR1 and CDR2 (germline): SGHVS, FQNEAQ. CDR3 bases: TGTGCCAGCAGCTTAGATCGACCTGCAACTAATGAAAAACTGTTTTTT. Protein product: CASSLDRPATNEKLFF.

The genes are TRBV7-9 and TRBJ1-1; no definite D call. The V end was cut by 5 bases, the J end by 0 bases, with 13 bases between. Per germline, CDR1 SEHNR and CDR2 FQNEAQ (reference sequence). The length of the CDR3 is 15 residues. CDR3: CASSPSEGMNTEAFF. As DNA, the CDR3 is TGTGCCAGCAGCCCATCTGAGGGTATGAACACTGAAGCTTTCTTT.

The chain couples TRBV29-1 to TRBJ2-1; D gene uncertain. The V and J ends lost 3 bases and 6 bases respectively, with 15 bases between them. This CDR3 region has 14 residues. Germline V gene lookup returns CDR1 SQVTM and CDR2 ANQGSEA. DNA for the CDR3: TGCAGCGTTGATGAGACCGTCTTGGGCAATGAGCAGTTCTTC. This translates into CSVDETVLGNEQFF.

CDR3: CAISDSPSNEKLFF. The CDR3 coding sequence is TGTGCCATCAGCGACAGCCCTTCTAATGAAAAACTGTTTTTT. The chain employs TRBV10-3 and TRBJ1-4, with a possible D match to TRBD1 (5 bases). V was pared by 6 bases and J by 3 bases, with 11 bases between. The CDR3 contains 14 residues. CDR1 and CDR2 from the germline V gene are ENHRY and SYGVKD.